These 8 T cell receptor beta chains were all obtained from the same sample, sequenced in a study of cytomegalovirus exposure and HLA in healthy donors. PCR primers comprised 60 Vbeta and 13 Jbeta primers. The method was immunoSEQ multiplex PCR; TCRdb's version includes in-frame clones alone and lacks a portion of them. The sample holds 85,000 to 100,000 clones, approximately 75% seen once. Sequencing used PBMCs. These receptors were taken from a woman in her 40s in good health and CMV-seronegative.

In its sample, this clone was seen a few times. The rearrangement links TRBV6-4 to TRBJ1-1; 9 bases map to TRBD1. J lost 4 bases, V lost 6 bases, and 3 bases had no gene match. This CDR3 is built from 13 residues. Germline values: CDR1 MRHNA, CDR2 SNTAGT. Here the CDR3 reads CASRQDRGTEAFF. DNA of the CDR3: TGTGCCAGCAGACAGGACAGGGGCACTGAAGCTTTCTTT.

This clone was detected a few times. The junction does not match germline at one end; this may be a read error. The chain's CDR3 is CASSQDLAGGTDTQYF. For the CDR3, the DNA is TGTGCCAGCAGCCAAGATCTAGCGGGGGGCACAGATACGCAGTATTTT. The chain joins TRBV4-1 to TRBJ2-3; 10 nucleotides agree with TRBD2. Germline V CDR1 and CDR2: MGHRA, YSYEKL. The CDR3 is made up of 16 amino acids.

This chain uses TRBV7-8 with TRBJ1-2, with 8 positions matching TRBD1. The CDR3 is 15 residues long. The germline V gene has CDR1 SGHVS and CDR2 FQNEAQ. Trimming took 1 base from V and 5 from J; bases not matched to a gene: 6. Here the CDR3 reads CASSLVQGAWYGYTF. CDR3 DNA: TGTGCCAGCAGCTTAGTGCAGGGGGCTTGGTATGGCTACACCTTC.

This clone was detected a few times. The CDR3 bases are TGTGCCTGGTCACCCGGGACTAGCGCAGATACGCAGTATTTT. Translation: CAWSPGTSADTQYF. V usage is TRBV30 and J usage is TRBJ2-3; the match to TRBD2 covers 10 bases. CDR1 is GTSNPN, CDR2 SVGIG, per germline (reference sequence). The CDR3 consists of 14 residues. V shed 5 bases, J shed 4 bases, and the junction held 6 bases outside the gene matches. The whole variable domain, filled in from reference TRBV30 and TRBJ2-3, reads SQTIHQWPATLVQPVGSPLSLECTVEGTSNPNLYWYRQAAGRGLQLLFYSVGIGQISSEVPQNLSASRPQDRQFILSSKKLLLSDSGFYLCAWSPGTSADTQYFGPGTRLTVL.

The chain employs TRBV10-3 and TRBJ1-1; 9 nucleotides align to TRBD1. This CDR3 has 15 residues. The V segment lost 6 bases and the J segment 1 base; nucleotides outside the gene matches: 6. CDR1 is ENHRY, CDR2 SYGVKD, per germline. The CDR3 loop is CAISRTGESNTEAFF. The CDR3 DNA sequence: TGTGCCATCAGCCGGACAGGGGAATCGAACACTGAAGCTTTCTTT.

The J gene is TRBJ2-3, the V gene TRBV5-4; unclear D gene. The CDR3 extends over 15 amino acids. V lost 3 bases to trimming and J lost 0 bases, with 11 bases between them. Per the germline V gene, CDR1 is SGHNT and CDR2 is YYREEE (reference sequence). CDR3 DNA sequence: TGTGCCAGCAGCTCTCGACAAACGAGCACAGATACGCAGTATTTT. Translation gives CASSSRQTSTDTQYF.

Here the CDR3 reads CAWTQRPYEQYF. As DNA, the CDR3 is TGTGCCTGGACACAGAGACCTTACGAGCAGTACTTC. This chain uses TRBV30 with TRBJ2-7; D not resolved. Trimming took 4 bases from V and 4 from J, leaving 11 bases between them. Per the germline V gene, CDR1 is GTSNPN and CDR2 is SVGIG (reference sequence). CDR3 length: 12 amino acids.

This clone was counted only a few times. The chain uses TRBV7-9 and TRBJ1-3, with TRBD1 matching over 10 bases. Germline lookup yields CDR1 SEHNR and CDR2 FQNEAQ (reference sequence). V dropped 2 bases and J dropped 0; count of bases not matched to a gene: 7. CDR3 length equals 18 residues. The CDR3 nucleotides are TGTGCCAGCAGCTTAACACTACGGGACAGGGGCTCTGGAAACACCATATATTTT. Residues: CASSLTLRDRGSGNTIYF.